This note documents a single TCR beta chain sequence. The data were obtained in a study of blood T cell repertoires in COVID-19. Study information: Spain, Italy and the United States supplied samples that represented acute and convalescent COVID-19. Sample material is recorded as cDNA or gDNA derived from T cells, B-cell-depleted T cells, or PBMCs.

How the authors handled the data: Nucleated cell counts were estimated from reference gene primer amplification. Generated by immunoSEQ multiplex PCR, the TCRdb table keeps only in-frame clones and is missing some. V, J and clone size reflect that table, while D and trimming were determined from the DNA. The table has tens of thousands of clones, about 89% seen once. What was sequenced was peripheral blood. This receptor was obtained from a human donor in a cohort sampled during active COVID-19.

CDR3 protein: CAMKPGQDPAQETQYF. CDR3 coding DNA: TGTGCCATGAAACCGGGACAGGACCCCGCACAAGAGACCCAGTACTTC. The chain combines TRBV10-3 with TRBJ2-5, with 8 bases identical to TRBD1. The V gene end was trimmed by 9 bases and the J gene end by 2 bases; junction bases not matched to a gene: 14. Germline lookup yields CDR1 ENHRY and CDR2 SYGVKD. The CDR3 spans 16 residues.